A selection of T cell receptor beta chains follows, all from one sample in a study of identical twins. TCRdb used MiXCR to reprocess the 5' RACE reads, holding one entry per CDR3 protein. This sample has just under 550,000 distinct CDR3 sequences; roughly 15% occur once, and the top ten carry roughly 0.43%. The sample also formed part of further work on yellow fever vaccine responses in identical twins.

Sequenced: CD4+ T cells sorted from blood. Receptor source: a woman under 30 in good health. CDR3s include the opening cysteine and the closing phenylalanine or tryptophan.

v_gene	j_gene	CDR3aa
TRBV10-3	TRBJ2-1	CAISESMGGDNEQFF
TRBV5-6	TRBJ1-6	CASSWLTASNSPLHF
TRBV11-2	TRBJ1-4	CASSLGTYEKLFF
TRBV10-3	TRBJ1-2	CAISESRVEGYTF
TRBV11-2	TRBJ2-1	CASSLEGLAGGFGQFF
TRBV24-1	TRBJ2-3	CATSDFTTDTQYF
TRBV7-9	TRBJ2-7	CASSLDSLATIYEQYF
TRBV10-3	TRBJ2-7	CAISESTGDSSYEQYF
TRBV24-1	TRBJ2-3	CATSYTGGDTQYF
TRBV7-2	TRBJ2-3	CASSLGRGGGSSTDTQYF
TRBV10-1	TRBJ2-1	CASSGSGLGSYNEQFF
TRBV7-8	TRBJ2-1	CASSYRRLPSLDEQFF
TRBV5-5	TRBJ2-3	CASSLRLAGGEDTQYF
TRBV5-1	TRBJ2-5	CASSLAKGGLGETQYF
TRBV12-3/TRBV12-4	TRBJ1-2	CASSLARYRGYTF
TRBV25-1	TRBJ2-5	CASIGGIQETQYF
TRBV12-3/TRBV12-4	TRBJ1-2	CASSIGTAYGYTF
TRBV29-1	TRBJ2-5	CSVAALLGRVEETQYF
TRBV5-6	TRBJ2-1	CASSFWDRLGEQFF
TRBV6-5	TRBJ1-6	CASSYSGGSSYNSPLHF
TRBV12-3/TRBV12-4	TRBJ2-3	CASSFGGSADTQYF
TRBV19	TRBJ1-4	CASSIKQNEKLFF
TRBV6-1	TRBJ2-5	CASSAVGTIQETQYF
TRBV10-3	TRBJ2-2	CAIGQGAGELFF
TRBV27	TRBJ2-1	CASSPRDRAIHEQFF
TRBV10-3	TRBJ2-1	CAIKGLVGDEQFF
TRBV20-1	TRBJ2-3	CSAHNWGGGTTDTQYF
TRBV15	TRBJ2-7	CATSRNFDSYYEQYF
TRBV5-1	TRBJ2-2	CASSLDRGSGELFF
TRBV7-9	TRBJ1-1	CASSLQGVGTEAFF
TRBV12-3/TRBV12-4	TRBJ2-1	CASSFVKEQFF